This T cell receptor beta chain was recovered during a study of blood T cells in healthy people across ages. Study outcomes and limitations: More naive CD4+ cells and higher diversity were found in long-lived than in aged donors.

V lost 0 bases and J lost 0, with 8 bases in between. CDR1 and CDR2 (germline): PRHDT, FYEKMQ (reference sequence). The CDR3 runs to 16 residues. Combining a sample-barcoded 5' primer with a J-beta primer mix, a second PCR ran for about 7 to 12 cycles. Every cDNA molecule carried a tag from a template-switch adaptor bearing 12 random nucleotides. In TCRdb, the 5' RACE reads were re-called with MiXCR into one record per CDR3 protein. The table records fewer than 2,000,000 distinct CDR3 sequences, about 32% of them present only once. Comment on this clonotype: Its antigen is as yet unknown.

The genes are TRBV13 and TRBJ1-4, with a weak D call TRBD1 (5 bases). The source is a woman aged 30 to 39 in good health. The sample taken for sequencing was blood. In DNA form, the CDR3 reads TGTGCCAGCAGCTTAGGCGGGGGAGCAACTAATGAAAAACTGTTTTTT. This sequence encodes CASSLGGGATNEKLFF.